One sample yielded the 5 T cell receptor beta chains listed below, sequenced in a study of PD-L1 blockade in urothelial cancer listed by TCRdb under 2017. The time point label, read with the paper, signifies: peripheral blood 6 weeks after treatment start. The library was obtained by the immunoSEQ multiplex PCR assay. This is the immuneACCESS table as TCRdb keeps it, with only in-frame sequences that have V and J called. A part of the clones is gone; compared with another copy, unresolved V genes explain less than half, and the rest is unexplained. For this sample the table gives 50,000 or so clones, of which around 88% were detected only once. The ten most abundant clones make up about 9.4% of the sample. The input for sequencing was PBMCs, taken around atezolizumab (anti-PD-L1) treatment. The receptors here all came from a man aged 60-69 years with urothelial cancer.

The chain combines TRBV7-8 with TRBJ1-1, with TRBD1 matching 7 bases. Looked up from germline, CDR1 is SGHVS and CDR2 is FQNEAQ. V lost 8 bases, J lost 2 bases, and 8 bases stayed unmatched. CDR3 length: 14 residues. CDR3 nucleotides: TGTGCCAGCGGAGGGACAGTAGGAAACACTGAAGCTTTCTTT. It encodes CASGGTVGNTEAFF.

V is TRBV7-3 and J is TRBJ1-1; maybe TRBD1 (6 bases). Between the trimmed V and J ends, which lost 6 bases and 6 bases, there was a span of 17 bases. The CDR3 consists of 14 residues. Per the germline V gene, CDR1 is SGHTA and CDR2 is FQGTGA. CDR3 DNA: TGTGCCAGCAGGAAAGACAGGATCAACGCTGAAGCTTTCTTT. Translation: CASRKDRINAEAFF.

J is TRBJ2-3 and V is TRBV7-6; 8 nucleotides line up with TRBD2. Trimming removed 5 bases from V and 2 bases from J; junction bases left unmatched: 3. This CDR3 is built from 14 residues. The germline gives CDR1 SGHVS, CDR2 FNYEAQ. The CDR3, as DNA: TGTGCCAGCAGCACGGGGGGGTACACAGATACGCAGTATTTT. It encodes CASSTGGYTDTQYF.

This clone was observed once. V gene TRBV2 combines with J gene TRBJ1-1; 12 nucleotides match TRBD1. Looked up from germline, CDR1 is SNHLY and CDR2 is FYNNEI. The CDR3 has 17 residues. The junction had 7 bases not matched to a gene; V was cut back by 4 bases and J by 1 base. CDR3 bases: TGTGCCAGCAGTGGCCGGGACAGGGGGCTCGGGAACACTGAAGCTTTCTTT. Residues: CASSGRDRGLGNTEAFF.

This chain joins TRBV7-9 and TRBJ2-3; D uncertain. The V end was cut by 2 bases, the J end by 11 bases, with 20 bases between. Germline V gene sequence: CDR1 SEHNR, CDR2 FQNEAQ (reference sequence). The CDR3 consists of 15 residues. The CDR3 sequence: CASSLPGGAGVVQYF. The DNA for the CDR3 is TGTGCCAGCAGCTTACCCGGCGGCGCTGGTGTGGTGCAGTATTTT.